The text below deals with one T cell receptor beta chain. The data derive from a study of blood T cell repertoires in COVID-19. The V end lost 3 bases, the J end lost 6 bases, and 11 bases lay between the germline ends. This CDR3 contains 13 residues. CDR1 and CDR2 from the germline V gene are LNHDA and SQIVND (reference sequence). Some clones are missing from TCRdb's copy, which holds only in-frame ones; the method was immunoSEQ multiplex PCR. The sample has some 140,000 clones, 79% seen once. The specimen was peripheral blood. The chain links TRBV19 to TRBJ1-1, with TRBD1 as a possible D gene (5 bases). The TCR comes from a man aged 55 to 69 with acute or convalescent COVID-19. CDR3 coding DNA: TGTGCCAGTAGTATGGGGGGGAGCTCTGAAGCTTTCTTT. As protein: CASSMGGSSEAFF.